Listed below are T cell receptor beta chains from one sample, sequenced in a study of T cell repertoires in cytomegalovirus infection. TCRdb reanalysed the reads using MiXCR and keeps one entry per CDR3 protein. The data hold about 530,000 distinct CDR3 sequences, with about 30% observed a single time. Input material: PBMCs. These receptors all stem from a human donor in good health (CMV status not recorded). Some clones in this sample may be carry-over from other donors' samples. Both conserved end residues are part of each CDR3. A D gene is named only where the DNA matches it firmly. Clone size is shown for a subset of rows, as once, few, many or a class of expanded clone.

J: TRBJ2-1; size: many; D: TRBD2; V: TRBV7-8; CDR3: CASSRRTSGVNEQFF; DNA: TGTGCCAGCAGCCGTAGGACTAGCGGGGTCAATGAGCAGTTCTTC
J: TRBJ1-2; size: NA; D: NA; V: TRBV12-5; CDR3: CASGSPSPGYTF; DNA: TGTGCTAGTGGTTCACCTTCCCCGGGCTACACCTTC
J: TRBJ2-1; size: many; D: TRBD2; V: TRBV7-2; CDR3: CASSLAFGGEIGGEQFF; DNA: TGTGCCAGCAGCTTAGCGTTCGGGGGGGAGATAGGCGGTGAGCAGTTCTTC
J: TRBJ2-3; size: NA; D: TRBD2; V: TRBV6-2/TRBV6-3; CDR3: CASSLGLAGFSDTQYF; DNA: TGTGCCAGCAGCTTGGGACTAGCGGGATTCTCAGATACGCAGTATTTT
J: TRBJ2-7; size: once; D: TRBD1; V: TRBV18; CDR3: CASRPGTGSYEQYF; DNA: TGTGCCAGCCGGCCCGGGACAGGGTCCTACGAGCAGTACTTC
J: TRBJ1-4; size: many; D: TRBD1; V: TRBV7-2; CDR3: CASTPTGWGATNEKLFF; DNA: TGTGCCAGCACGCCGACAGGGTGGGGTGCAACTAATGAAAAACTGTTTTTT
J: TRBJ1-2; size: few; D: TRBD1; V: TRBV6-2/TRBV6-3; CDR3: CASGSTGNTF; DNA: TGTGCCAGCGGATCGACAGGGAACACCTTC
J: TRBJ2-7; size: NA; D: TRBD1; V: TRBV2; CDR3: CASSADLTGVGDEQYF; DNA: TGTGCCAGCAGTGCAGACCTTACAGGGGTGGGAGACGAGCAGTACTTC
J: TRBJ2-3; size: few; D: NA; V: TRBV4-2; CDR3: CASSQARRRQLSTDTQYF; DNA: TGTGCCAGCAGCCAAGCTAGGAGGCGACAGCTTAGCACAGATACGCAGTATTTT
J: TRBJ2-1; size: NA; D: TRBD1; V: TRBV7-9; CDR3: CASSSYKTGAFHNEQFF; DNA: TGTGCCAGCAGCTCATATAAGACAGGGGCTTTCCACAATGAGCAGTTCTTC
J: TRBJ2-5; size: few; D: TRBD1; V: TRBV12-3/TRBV12-4; CDR3: CASSSNIKRTGGAGQETQYF; DNA: TGTGCCAGCAGTTCCAACATTAAGAGGACAGGGGGCGCTGGGCAAGAGACCCAGTACTTC
J: TRBJ2-7; size: few; D: NA; V: TRBV20-1; CDR3: CSARDRLLGTAYEQYF; DNA: TGCAGTGCTAGAGATCGTCTGTTGGGAACTGCCTACGAGCAGTACTTC
J: TRBJ2-5; size: NA; D: TRBD2; V: TRBV28; CDR3: CASRRTSGTQETQYF; DNA: TGTGCCAGCAGAAGGACTAGCGGGACGCAAGAGACCCAGTACTTC
J: TRBJ2-1; size: few; D: TRBD2; V: TRBV7-6; CDR3: CASSARTSGSTYNEQFF; DNA: TGTGCCAGCAGCGCCCGGACTAGCGGGAGTACCTACAATGAGCAGTTCTTC